Below, one T cell receptor (beta chain) is given with its context. Its antigen has not been determined. One base away there is no much larger clone; base qualities are not given. The data derive from a study of vaccination and CD4 T cells after COVID-19 (dated 2022 in TCRdb). As for the study more broadly: Convalescent patients had a positive SARS-CoV-2 result on nasal swab PCR, and of these patients, about ten had mild disease and one had severe disease. Participants got two doses of the Pfizer-BioNTech BNT162b2 vaccine (n=8) or two doses of the Moderna mRNA-1273 vaccine (n=2). Post-COVID blood samples were collected from convalescent patients a median of approximately 100 days after diagnosis, with a range of about 30 to 161 days. In 10 COVID-19 convalescent patients and a handful of infection-naive healthy vaccine recipients, researchers compared the spike-specific CD4+ TCR repertoire from before mRNA vaccination with the repertoire from after. The convalescent cohort comprised six males and four females, including two Hispanic individuals, seven Caucasians, two Asians and one multiracial person. As controls, cultures received a CEFX viral epitope pool (the positive control), an HIV-1 Nef peptide pool (the negative control), or no peptide at all. Post-vaccine blood samples were obtained a median of about 70 days after the second vaccine dose, with a range of roughly 14 to 241 days. The cultures were stimulated with overlapping spike peptide pools from SARS-CoV-2 and from the common cold coronaviruses HCoV-NL63, HCoV-OC43 and HCoV-229E.

Looking up the germline V gene yields CDR1 MNHNS and CDR2 SASEGT. Clipping removes 5 bases from V and 9 bases from J, with 10 as the unmatched junction base count. The CDR3 goes from the cysteine to the phenylalanine over 15 residues. Here the CDR3 DNA is all that survives: 45 bases in frame from base 1. The library was obtained by PCR. At the Johns Hopkins FTIC core, DNA from the cultured CD4+ T cells underwent TCR sequencing with the Oncomine TCR Beta short-read assay. The QIAamp micro DNA kit was used to extract genomic DNA from the cultured CD4+ T cells. Oncomine TCR Beta libraries from cultured CD4+ T cells were pooled with unique dual indexes and sequenced on an Illumina iSeq 100. The paper's data handling went like this. Non-productive sequences were removed, and CDR3s that did not start with C, did not end with F or W, or were shorter than 7 amino acids were discarded. Antigen-specific clonotypes were identified using the MANAFEST web application through comparison of peptide-stimulated wells with reference and other culture wells. For a clone to be called positive, the clone needed an FDR below 0.05, an odds ratio above 5, and a productive frequency above 0.1% in at least two of three replicate wells. Clonotypes that were significantly expanded in both SARS-CoV-2 spike wells and at least one common cold coronavirus spike condition were defined as cross-reactive. Using R version 3.6.1, CDR3 homology was evaluated through Levenshtein distances (stringdist) along with unrooted phylogenetic trees (ape). TCRdb applied fastp at Q25 and MiXCR to the public reads, then kept only in-frame beta chains. Records with the same CDR3 protein are collapsed into one entry carrying the most frequent genes and DNA. What appears here as the V and J calls and clone size reflects TCRdb's work, not the paper's. The table for this sample lists around 15,000 distinct CDR3 sequences; about 60% of them were counted only once. The ten most abundant clones make up approximately 9.9% of the sample.

Findings and caveats that apply to the study as a whole: The study included relatively few convalescent patients and did not analyze early timepoints after natural infection. In convalescent patients, a median roughly 85% of post-vaccine SARS-CoV-2-reactive clones were detected only after vaccination, and vaccine-specific priming was suggested by this finding. Of the vaccine-specific clones in convalescent patients, 304 of 307, or nearly all, reacted only to SARS-CoV-2 spike and did not cross-react with common cold coronaviruses. Although the median number of SARS-CoV-2-reactive clonotypes went up from around 20 after infection to 35 to 40 after vaccination, the increase was not significant.

The treatment or condition label for this specimen denotes: approximately nine-day PBMC culture with coronavirus spike peptide pools or control peptides (ViraFEST assay). The ViraFEST assay, used in the study, expanded antigen-specific T cells with peptide pools and then identified the expanded clonotypes through TCR sequencing. The convalescent patients' positive SARS-CoV-2 PCR tests fell between March and December 2020, which was before the Alpha, Beta and Delta variants emerged in the United States. Each well held 2.2 million or so PBMCs cultured in IMDM containing approximately 5.3% human AB serum and 9 to 10 IU/ml IL-2, with about 10 ug/ml peptide pools added. Half of the culture medium was replaced with fresh IL-2-containing medium on days 3 and 7. Once the cells had been in culture for 10 days, the EasySep CD4+ T cell isolation kit was used to isolate CD4+ T cells by negative selection. Ficoll-Paque Plus gradient centrifugation was used to isolate PBMCs from whole blood, and the isolated PBMCs were then either used fresh or cryopreserved at -140C. In general, triplicate wells were set up for every culture condition.

The material sequenced was CD4+ T cells from blood, cultured in vitro. This clonotype was obtained from a human donor who had recovered from COVID-19. The V gene is TRBV6-1 and the J gene is TRBJ1-6; 7 middle bases align to TRBD1. The DNA is as follows: TGTGCCAGCAGTCTAACCGGGACAGTAACTTCACCCCTCCACTTT. Its protein reads: CASSLTGTVTSPLHF.